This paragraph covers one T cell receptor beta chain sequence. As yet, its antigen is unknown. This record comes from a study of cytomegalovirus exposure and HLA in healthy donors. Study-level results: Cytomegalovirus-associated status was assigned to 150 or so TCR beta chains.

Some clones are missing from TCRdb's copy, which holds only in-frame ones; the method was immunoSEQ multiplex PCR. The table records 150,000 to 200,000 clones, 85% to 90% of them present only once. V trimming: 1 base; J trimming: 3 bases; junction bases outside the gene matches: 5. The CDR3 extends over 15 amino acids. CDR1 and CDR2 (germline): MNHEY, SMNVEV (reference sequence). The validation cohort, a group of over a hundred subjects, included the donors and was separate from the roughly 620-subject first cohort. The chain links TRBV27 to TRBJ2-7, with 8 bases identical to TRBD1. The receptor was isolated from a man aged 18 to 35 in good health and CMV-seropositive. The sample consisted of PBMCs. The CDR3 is CASSLLGQALYEQYF. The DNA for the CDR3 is TGTGCCAGCAGTTTATTGGGACAGGCCCTCTACGAGCAGTACTTC.